This note documents a single T cell receptor (beta chain) sequence. Its antigen is unknown. Alongside a J-beta primer mix, a sample-barcoded 5' primer served in a second PCR lasting roughly 6 to 12 cycles. Each cDNA was tagged by a template-switch adaptor containing 12 random nucleotides. TCRdb re-called the 5' RACE reads with MiXCR, one entry per CDR3 protein. The top ten hold roughly 18% of the sample, which has 790,000 or so distinct CDR3 sequences, 46% seen once. This record belongs to a study of blood T cells in healthy people across ages. Study-wide points: What prevented conclusive comparison of naive and antigen-experienced cells was that PBMCs were unsorted. A greater number of naive CD4+ cells and higher diversity distinguished long-lived donors from aged donors. The CMV status of each donor remained undetermined, and this could have confounded shifts in expanded clonotypes.

Germline lookup yields CDR1 MNHNS and CDR2 SASEGT. The CDR3 contains 15 residues. Losses at the gene ends were 4 bases for V and 0 bases for J; bases not matched to a gene: 3. This clonotype originated in an older man in good health. Sample: blood. The genes are TRBV6-1 and TRBJ2-1; TRBD2 agrees at 7 bases. The CDR3 DNA follows: TGTGCCAGCAGTGGGCTAGCGGACTCCTACAATGAGCAGTTCTTC. Translated: CASSGLADSYNEQFF.